The subject of this entry is one TCR beta chain. The length of the CDR3 is 14 residues. V shed 1 base, J shed 5 bases, and the junction held 3 bases outside the gene matches. Germline loops: CDR1 LGHNA, CDR2 YNFKEQ. Data came from immunoSEQ multiplex PCR; TCRdb stores just in-frame clones and leaves some out. The data contain more than 550,000 clones, roughly 86% of them singletons. This entry comes from a study of shared T cell receptors in the human thymus. The sample also formed part of further work on human thymus T cells. From that report: Having surgery to correct congenital heart defects, healthy Finnish infants acted as the donors. Resections obtained during corrective heart surgery supplied the thymus tissue. The authors found apparently biased V and J gene usage in thymic and blood repertoires. Unrelated individuals were reported by related research to share highly overlapping thymic repertoires.

Sequencing used thymocytes. This clonotype was sampled from a boy in the first two years of life with a congenital heart defect. V and J are TRBV4-2 and TRBJ1-2, with TRBD1 matching 8 bases. The CDR3 DNA follows: TGTGCCAGCAGCCAAGCTGACAGGGGATATGGCTACACCTTC. This sequence encodes CASSQADRGYGYTF.